This T cell receptor (beta chain) came from a study of cytomegalovirus exposure and HLA in healthy donors. J gave up 0 bases and V 0 bases, and 6 bases lay outside the gene matches. Germline-derived CDR1 and CDR2 are SGHNT and YYREEE (reference sequence). The CDR3 runs to 18 residues. Points on this clone: Its antigen is unidentified.

Points from the study as a whole: TCR beta V segments were, for the most part, productive about 87% or about 30% of the time in an earlier analysis. Later analysis identified 16,951 TCR beta sequences associated with HLA alleles, using a false discovery rate threshold of 0.05. The study listed approximately 160 cytomegalovirus-associated TCR beta chains.

Vbeta (60) and Jbeta (13) primers were used in the PCR. The authors' processing: In a later analysis, 10 million to 11 million of approximately 86 million unique beta chains occurred in at least two donors. Method: immunoSEQ multiplex PCR; TCRdb's copy keeps in-frame clones and lacks some. The DNA was the basis for D and trimming; V, J and clone size are from that table. The table includes roughly 200,000 clones, approximately 88% detected once. J is TRBJ1-3 and V is TRBV5-4, with TRBD1 matching 10 bases. Sequenced sample: PBMCs. The clonotype was recovered from a boy aged 2 to 10 in good health and CMV-seronegative. The CDR3: CASSLGTGGSSSGNTIYF. The CDR3 DNA is TGTGCCAGCAGCTTGGGGACAGGGGGATCGAGCTCTGGAAACACCATATATTTT.